These T cell receptor beta chains were read from a single sample in a study of blood T cells in healthy people across ages. TCRdb processed the 5' RACE reads anew with MiXCR; each CDR3 protein has one entry. Here the sample spans hundreds of thousands of distinct CDR3 sequences, roughly 44% being singletons. The sequencing input was blood. These receptor sequences come from a man aged 60 to 75 in good health. CDR3s include the opening cysteine and the closing phenylalanine or tryptophan. Expanded clones get a size class; other rows say once, few or many, or leave the size out.

length	V	J	size	CDR3
14	TRBV25-1	TRBJ1-2	NA	CASSPRVANYGYTF
14	TRBV20-1	TRBJ2-1	NA	CSARTGTLYNEQFF
14	TRBV11-2	TRBJ2-7	NA	CASSPARSSYEQYF
16	TRBV7-2	TRBJ1-5	NA	CASSLAGTGVNQPQHF
16	TRBV4-3	TRBJ1-2	NA	CASSPHLGGTGYGYTF
15	TRBV6-5	TRBJ2-7	NA	CASSYHWDRFPLQYF
17	TRBV7-2	TRBJ2-7	few	CASSVLPPSGGSYEQYF
12	TRBV29-1	TRBJ2-5	many	CSVEQGRETQYF
14	TRBV7-2	TRBJ2-7	NA	CASSPSMETPLWYF
14	TRBV29-1	TRBJ2-1	NA	CSVGLGGIYNEQFF
12	TRBV10-3	TRBJ1-2	NA	CAINSVNYGYTF
15	TRBV9	TRBJ2-5	NA	CASSVVGWGEETQYF
13	TRBV12-5	TRBJ2-1	few	CASGAQGSGEQFF
13	TRBV6-5	TRBJ1-4	few	CASSYSTGEKLFF
15	TRBV12-3/TRBV12-4	TRBJ2-7	NA	CASRGRGRGWYEQYF
13	TRBV6-2/TRBV6-3	TRBJ2-2	once	CASSYRETGELFF
15	TRBV25-1	TRBJ1-4	NA	CASSPKGPFNEKLFF
17	TRBV15	TRBJ2-7	once	CATSSMTHGGNPYEQYF
13	TRBV20-1	TRBJ2-7	NA	CSAARDRVYEQYF
17	TRBV6-4	TRBJ2-1	few	CASSDRAGVTSYNEQFF
15	TRBV7-2	TRBJ2-1	NA	CASSVGLNHYNEQFF
15	TRBV27	TRBJ2-5	NA	CASSGGRQILNEQYF
15	TRBV20-1	TRBJ2-1	NA	CSAKRLAGAYNEQFF
16	TRBV20-1	TRBJ1-2	few	CSARDMKGGPLYGYTF
14	TRBV28	TRBJ2-5	large	CASSFHVWAETQYF
13	TRBV6-5	TRBJ1-4	few	CASSRTGNEKLFF
13	TRBV20-1	TRBJ1-2	NA	CSAQGQQGYGYTF
13	TRBV29-1	NA	NA	CSVEVTGFGEQYF
13	TRBV10-1	TRBJ2-7	NA	CASSLKGIDEQYF
14	TRBV7-2	TRBJ1-1	NA	CASNKGQINTEAFF
12	TRBV18	TRBJ1-1	many	CASSRENTEAFF
15	TRBV20-1	TRBJ2-7	NA	CSAIPQPRMNYEQYF
15	TRBV6-2/TRBV6-3	TRBJ2-3	NA	CASSPARIPTDTQYF
13	TRBV6-2/TRBV6-3	TRBJ2-1	NA	CASSRQGPNEQFF
14	TRBV7-2	TRBJ1-2	NA	CASSPGGQGYGYTF
15	TRBV4-3	TRBJ2-3	few	CASSQEWEPGDTQYF
15	TRBV6-2/TRBV6-3	TRBJ2-1	few	CASSLLAGAVNEQFF